The subject of this entry is one T cell receptor (beta chain). This sample is part of a study of blood T cell repertoires in COVID-19. Unmatched junction bases numbered 5, after V lost 3 bases and J lost 5 bases. The CDR3 is made up of 16 amino acids. Germline V lookup: CDR1 SNHLY, CDR2 FYNNEI. Method: immunoSEQ multiplex PCR; TCRdb's copy keeps in-frame clones and lacks some. The table records 60,000 to 65,000 clones, 65% to 90% of them present only once. The source of this sequence is a man aged 50 to 60 with COVID-19, enrolled during active disease. Sequencing was performed on peripheral blood. The rearrangement joins TRBV2 to TRBJ1-6; TRBD1 matches 9 bases. The DNA for the CDR3 is TGTGCCAGCAGTGACCGAAGGACAGGGGATAATTCACCCCTCCACTTT. Translated: CASSDRRTGDNSPLHF.